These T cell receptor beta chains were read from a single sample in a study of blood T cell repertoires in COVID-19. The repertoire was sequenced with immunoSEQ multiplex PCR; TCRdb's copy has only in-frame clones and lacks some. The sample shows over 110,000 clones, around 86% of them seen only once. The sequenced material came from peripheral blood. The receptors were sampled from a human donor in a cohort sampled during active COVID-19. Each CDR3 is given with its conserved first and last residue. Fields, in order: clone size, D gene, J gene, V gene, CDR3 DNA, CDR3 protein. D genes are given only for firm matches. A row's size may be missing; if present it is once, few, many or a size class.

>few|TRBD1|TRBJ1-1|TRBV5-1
TGCGCCAGCAGCTTCCTCCCGACAGGGGAGGCCACTGAAGCTTTCTTT
CASSFLPTGEATEAFF
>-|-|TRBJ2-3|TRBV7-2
TGTGCCAGCAGTCCACGGTTGGCCTCGAGGGCAGATACGCAGTATTTT
CASSPRLASRADTQYF
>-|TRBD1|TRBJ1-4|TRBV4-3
TGCGCCAGCAGCCAAGGGGGCGGGACAGGCGAAAAACTGTTTTTT
CASSQGGGTGEKLFF
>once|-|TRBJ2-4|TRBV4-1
TGCGCCAGCAGCCATCGAAGGGGAGGCATTCAGTACTTC
CASSHRRGGIQYF
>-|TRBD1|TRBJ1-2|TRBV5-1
TGCGCCAGCAGCTTGGGGGGACAGGTTCGTGGCTACACCTTC
CASSLGGQVRGYTF
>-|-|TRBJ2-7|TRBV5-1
TGCGCCAGCAGCTCAAACTACGAGCAGTACTTC
CASSSNYEQYF
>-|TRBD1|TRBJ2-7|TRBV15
TGTGCCACCAGCAGAGCGGACAGGGGTTACGAGCAGTACTTC
CATSRADRGYEQYF
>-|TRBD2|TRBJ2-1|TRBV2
TGTGCCAGCAGTGTAGGACTAGCGGGCAATAAGGGATACAATGAGCAGTTCTTC
CASSVGLAGNKGYNEQFF
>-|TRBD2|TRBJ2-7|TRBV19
TGTGCCAGTAGTCCCACCCCTAGCGGAAGATACGAGCAGTACTTC
CASSPTPSGRYEQYF
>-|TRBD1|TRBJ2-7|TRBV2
TGTGCCAGCAGAACAGGGGTCGAGCAGTACTTC
CASRTGVEQYF
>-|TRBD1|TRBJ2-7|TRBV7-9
TGTGCCTTTGTGGGACAGAACTACGAGCAGTACTTC
CAFVGQNYEQYF
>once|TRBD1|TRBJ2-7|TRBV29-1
TGCAGCGCATGGATTTCCCGGGACAGGGCGGTCAACGAGCAGTACTTC
CSAWISRDRAVNEQYF
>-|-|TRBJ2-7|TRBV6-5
TGTGCCAGCACCCGGGACACCAGCTCCTACGAGCAGTACTTC
CASTRDTSSYEQYF
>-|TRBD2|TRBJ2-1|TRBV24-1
TGTGCCACCAGTGATGCCGGGACTAGCGGGAGAGATGAGCAGTTCTTC
CATSDAGTSGRDEQFF
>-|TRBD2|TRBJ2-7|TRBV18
TGTGCCAGCTCGTCAAGCGGGAGTAACCCCTACGAGCAGTACTTC
CASSSSGSNPYEQYF
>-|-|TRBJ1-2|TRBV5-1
TGCGCCAGCAGCTTGGACGGGGTGGATGGCTACACCTTC
CASSLDGVDGYTF
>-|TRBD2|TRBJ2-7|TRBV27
TGTGCCAGCAGTCCCAGTAGCGGGAGTATGCACGAGCAGTACTTC
CASSPSSGSMHEQYF
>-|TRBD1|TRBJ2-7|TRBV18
TGTGCCAGCTTACCTGGGACAGGGGGATACGAGCAGTACTTC
CASLPGTGGYEQYF
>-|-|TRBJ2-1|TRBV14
TGTGCCAGCAGCCAAGATCGTTACAATGAGCAGTTCTTC
CASSQDRYNEQFF
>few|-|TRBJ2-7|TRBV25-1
TGTGCCAGCAGTGATGAACAGGGAACCTACGAGCAGTACTTC
CASSDEQGTYEQYF
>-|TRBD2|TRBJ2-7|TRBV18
TGTGCCAGCTCACCACCAGGGAGCGGGAGGGATAGCGAGCAGTACTTC
CASSPPGSGRDSEQYF
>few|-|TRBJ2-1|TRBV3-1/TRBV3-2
TGTGCCAGCAGCCAAGGGCGAGGCTCGAATGAGCAGTTCTTC
CASSQGRGSNEQFF
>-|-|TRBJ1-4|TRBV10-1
TGCGCCAGCAGCCTCGCAGGGCCTACTAATGAAAAACTGTTTTTT
CASSLAGPTNEKLFF
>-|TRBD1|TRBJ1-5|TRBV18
TGTGCCAGCCAACAGGGGGTCAATCAGCCCCAGCATTTT
CASQQGVNQPQHF
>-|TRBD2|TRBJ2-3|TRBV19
TGTGCCACAGGCACCTTAGCGGGATCCACAGATACGCAGTATTTT
CATGTLAGSTDTQYF
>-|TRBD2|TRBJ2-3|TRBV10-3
TGTGCCATAGGGACTAGCGGGACAGAGAGCACAGATACGCAGTATTTT
CAIGTSGTESTDTQYF
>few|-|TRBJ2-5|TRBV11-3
TGTGCCAGCAGCGCTGGGCGGGGACCGAGGTACTTC
CASSAGRGPRYF
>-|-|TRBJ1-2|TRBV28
TGTGCCAGCAGTTCCCTTTCGTGGGGCGCTGGCTACACCTTC
CASSSLSWGAGYTF
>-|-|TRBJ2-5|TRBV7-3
TGTGCCAGCAGCCTAAGTTCGGGAGAGGGGGAGACCCAGTACTTC
CASSLSSGEGETQYF
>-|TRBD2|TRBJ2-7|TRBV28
TGTGCCAGCACGCCGGGACTAGCGGGAAACGAGCAGTACTTC
CASTPGLAGNEQYF
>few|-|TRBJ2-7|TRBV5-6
TGTGCCAGCAGCTTGATTGGTCGGGAGCAGTACTTC
CASSLIGREQYF
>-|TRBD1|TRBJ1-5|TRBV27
TGTGCCAGCAGTGCTTGGACAGGGGCTAATCAGCCCCAGCATTTT
CASSAWTGANQPQHF